This T cell receptor (beta chain) was profiled in a study of PD-L1 blockade in urothelial cancer. Study information: A median blood sample held roughly 150,000 T cells and approximately 83,000 unique TCRs.

Using immunoSEQ multiplex PCR, the repertoire was profiled, and TCRdb retains in-frame clones only, with some absent. Seen here are tens of thousands of clones, about 89% observed once, and the top ten hold around 2%. Trimming shortened V by 2 bases and J by 1 base, and 13 bases separated the two germline ends. The CDR3 length is 16 residues. CDR1 and CDR2 (germline): MNHNS, SASEGT. The receptor was isolated from a man aged 60-69 years with urothelial cancer. The chain carries TRBV6-1 and TRBJ2-3; possible D gene TRBD2, 6 bases. Sample: PBMCs, taken around atezolizumab (anti-PD-L1) treatment. The CDR3: CASSEKAGSGTDTQYF. DNA of the CDR3: TGTGCCAGCAGTGAAAAGGCGGGATCGGGCACAGATACGCAGTATTTT.